The source of this TCR beta chain is a study of T cells in Graves' hyperthyroidism and ophthalmopathy. CDR3 length: 15 amino acids. The V and J ends lost 5 bases and 7 bases, in that order; junction bases with no gene match: 7. CDR1 and CDR2 (germline): MNHNS, SASEGT. This clonotype was recorded at least ten times. The CDR3 regions of TCR beta were amplified from RNA transcripts. An initial round of RT-PCR targeting the TCR CDR3 relied on the HTBI primer set. TCRdb recomputed calls from the multiplex PCR reads with MiXCR, one row per CDR3 protein. The table has some 530,000 distinct CDR3 sequences, 20% to 25% seen once.

The chain joins TRBV6-1 to TRBJ2-1, with TRBD2 identical over 11 bases. This TCR was sampled from a woman between 65 and 79 years old with Graves' ophthalmopathy. Sequenced input: blood. The CDR3 sequence: CASSSLAGGRNEQFF. The DNA of the CDR3 is TGTGCCAGCAGTTCATTAGCGGGAGGGAGGAATGAGCAGTTCTTC.